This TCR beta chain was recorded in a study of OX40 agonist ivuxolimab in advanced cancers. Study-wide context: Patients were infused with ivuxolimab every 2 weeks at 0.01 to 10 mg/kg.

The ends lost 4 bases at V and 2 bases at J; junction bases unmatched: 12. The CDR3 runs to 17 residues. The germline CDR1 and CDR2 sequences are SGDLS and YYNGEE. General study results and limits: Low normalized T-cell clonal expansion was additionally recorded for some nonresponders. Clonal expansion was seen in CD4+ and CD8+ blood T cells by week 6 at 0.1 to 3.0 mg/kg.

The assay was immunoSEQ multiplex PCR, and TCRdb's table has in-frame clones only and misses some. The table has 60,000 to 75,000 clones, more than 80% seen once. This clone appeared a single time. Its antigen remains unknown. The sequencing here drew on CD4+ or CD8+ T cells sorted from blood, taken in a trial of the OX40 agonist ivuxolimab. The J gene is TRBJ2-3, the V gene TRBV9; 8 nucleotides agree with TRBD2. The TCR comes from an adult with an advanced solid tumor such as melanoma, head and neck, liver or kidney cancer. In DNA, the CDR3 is TGTGCCAGCAGCCCCAGATGGGCGGGGGGTCCCACAGATACGCAGTATTTT. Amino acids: CASSPRWAGGPTDTQYF.